This TCR beta chain was captured in a study of shared clonotypes between healthy human individuals. Background on the study: Aged 18 to 49, the donors were a couple of women and a few men. A donor's plate count was three for CD4 naive and three for CD4 memory; CD8 naive had two and CD8 memory one.

The CDR3 has 14 amino acids. This clone was found once. What it recognizes is unknown. The CD4+ fraction was divided into a CD45RA+ naive subset and a CD45RA-negative memory subset. Here immunoSEQ multiplex PCR was the method, and the copy in TCRdb shows in-frame clones only, minus some. The sample yields over a million clones, about 96% seen once. Study results and caveats: Rarefaction revealed incomplete sorted-subset sequencing despite large depth.

This clonotype was obtained from a man aged 30 to 45 in good health. This chain joins TRBV21-1 and TRBJ1-2. TRBV21-1 corresponds to a pseudogene. Sequencing was carried out using naive CD4+ T cells sorted from blood. The subset: CD45RA+ positively selected. CDR3 nucleotides: TGTGCCAGCAGCAAAGTGCCACCTAACTATGGCTACACCTTC. It translates to CASSKVPPNYGYTF.